This T cell receptor (gamma chain) was captured in a study of intestinal T cells in coeliac disease (TCRdb year 2020). Regarding the research as a whole: In the TRG cohort, coeliac patients were much younger than controls, with a mean age of 16.0 years compared with 54.8 years. Duodenal biopsies from around eleven coeliac disease patients and around eleven non-coeliac controls were included in the TCR-delta (TRD) cohort. Duodenal biopsies from some 30 coeliac disease patients and roughly 19 non-coeliac controls made up a second, larger TCR-gamma (TRG) cohort.

What the work shows at the level of the full study, not this receptor alone: All 20 or so biopsies in training were correctly classified by TRD kmer-based clustering, and a leave-one-out accuracy of less than 95% was reported. FFPE-derived DNA was found to be relatively degraded, and loss of a proportion of TCR sequences in each sample was likely caused by this degradation. The coeliac group and the control group were significantly different in age, but an analysis split by age did not give significant classification. There was no way to tell repeated CDR3 amino acid sequences apart from PCR duplicates. Of roughly 54 biopsies, some 50 (94.4%) were correctly classified by TRG clustering, and a leave-one-out accuracy of about 90% was reported.

Concerning this clone itself: Its antigen target is currently unknown. No qualities accompany the bases; no much larger clone lies one base away.

For each case, genomic DNA was isolated from ten 5-um FFPE scrolls with the QIAamp DNA FFPE tissue kit. To test whether coeliac disease could be classified from the TCR repertoire, the study used duodenal biopsies that were formalin-fixed paraffin-embedded, fully anonymised, and surplus to diagnostic needs. Ends trimmed: V by 3 bases, J by 3 bases; bases unmatched to a gene: 5. CDR1 and CDR2, looked up from the germline V gene, are EGSTGY and YDSYTSSV. The CDR3 covers 13 residues, taking in both the cysteine and the phenylalanine. The kept DNA is CDR3 alone, 39 bases in frame from the first base. Library preparation employed multiplex PCR. TCRdb names Ion Torrent PGM as the instrument used. TRG repertoires were amplified from around 0.2 ug of biopsy DNA with the LymphoTrack kit, in which Illumina adapters are carried by the primers. TRG amplicons were purified with AMPure XP beads, quantified on a 2100 Bioanalyzer, and pooled equimolarly. An Ion PGM instrument was used to sequence the TRG libraries. Per the authors' processing: Using FastX, any read was removed if more than 10% of its nucleotides had quality scores below the third quartile calculated per patient. Reads were aligned with IMGT/HighV-QUEST to assign V, D and J genes, identify CDR3 regions and assess functionality. After the sequences were translated into amino acids, every sequence predicted to be non-functional was thrown out. CDR3s were split into kmers with and without positional annotation, PCA was performed on kmer frequencies, and samples were clustered using all 1023 combinations of PCs 1-10. Classification was validated by leave-one-out cross-validation, in which parameters were re-optimised on the remaining samples each time. Shannon diversity was calculated with the vegan R package from repeated random subsamples, each the size of the lowest read count. Identical DNA sequences were merged into single rows after TCRdb reprocessed the public reads with CATT. It is TCRdb's table, rather than the study itself, that gives the V and J calls and clone size. This sample is represented by about 1,100 gamma-chain clones; roughly half of them were singletons. The biggest ten clones account for less than 15% of the sample.

This TCR derives from a human donor with celiac disease. The sample comprised a duodenal biopsy. The receptor chain draws on TRGV4 and TRGJ1 or TRGJ2. The nucleotides are TGTGCCACCTGGGATCCGGGTTATTATAAGAAACTCTTT. It translates to CATWDPGYYKKLF.